This T cell receptor (beta chain) derives from a study of PD-1 blockade in classical Hodgkin lymphoma. Each of the patients experienced relapse following autologous stem cell transplantation, and their brentuximab vedotin exposure differed. From thawed PBMCs, CD8+ T cells were isolated by magnetic negative selection. The germline V gene encodes CDR1 SEHNR and CDR2 FQNEAQ (reference sequence). Trimming took off 1 base at V and 4 bases at J, with 11 bases between the two ends. CDR3 size: 14 residues. The data were produced by immunoSEQ multiplex PCR, yet TCRdb's version contains in-frame clones alone and is incomplete. This repertoire shows 10,000 to 15,000 clones, 79% found once; its top ten account for around 22%.

The chain has TRBV7-9 and TRBJ2-7; D unresolved. This sequence was found in a human donor with classical Hodgkin lymphoma. Here the sequenced sample was CD8+ T cells from blood, taken at baseline. The CDR3 loop reads CASSLGITDYEQYF. DNA for the CDR3: TGTGCCAGCAGCTTAGGCATCACTGATTACGAGCAGTACTTC.